This record concerns one T cell receptor beta chain sequence. Its matching antigen is unknown. This entry comes from a study of cytomegalovirus exposure and HLA in healthy donors. Study information: Roughly 179 million T cells yielded more than 90 million unique TCR beta sequences, as an earlier analysis found. Study-wide results and limits: Per published accounts, TCR beta sequences correctly predicted the HLA-A and HLA-B alleles of most subjects. The study had only CMV serostatus as immune exposure information.

Germline V CDR1 and CDR2: MNHEY, SVGAGI. This CDR3 has 14 residues. Trimming left V 7 bases short and J 1 base short, with 13 bases between. Use of 60 Vbeta and 13 Jbeta primers characterized the PCR. Profiled with immunoSEQ multiplex PCR; TCRdb holds only in-frame clones, not every one. Listed are more than 60,000 clones; roughly 15% falls within the top ten. Healthy individuals who donated bone marrow served as the donors. Sequencing input: PBMCs. V and J are TRBV6-5 and TRBJ1-1; maybe TRBD1 (5 bases). The TCR was taken from a boy aged 10-17 years in good health and CMV-seronegative. Here the CDR3 reads CASTLGGGNTEAFF. CDR3 in DNA: TGTGCCAGCACCCTCGGGGGGGGGAACACTGAAGCTTTCTTT.